This T cell receptor beta chain is from a study of T cells in Graves' hyperthyroidism and ophthalmopathy. For ophthalmopathy patients, the Clinical Activity Score was at least 3 and the NOSPECS grade at least 4; duration was under 3 months. Amplified TCR beta CDR3 regions came from RNA transcripts. With the HTBI primer set, the TCR CDR3 went through a first round of RT-PCR. From the multiplex PCR reads, TCRdb called clonotypes with MiXCR, one entry per CDR3 protein. The sample consists of about 520,000 distinct CDR3 sequences, around 22% of them appearing once. Ten or more counts support this clonotype. The antigen is unknown. Germline V lookup: CDR1 SGHTA, CDR2 FQGNSA. J gave up 7 bases and V 4 bases, and 5 bases lay outside the gene matches. The CDR3 is 14 amino acids. Study conclusions and caveats: Most thyroid clonotypes expanded above 0.001 appeared in blood too. Ophthalmopathy cases were set apart from stable hyperthyroidism by a 13 V-J model. The model foresaw ophthalmopathy a median roughly 6 months prior to onset.

V usage is TRBV7-2 and J usage is TRBJ2-2; 8 bases are a match to TRBD1. The sequence was obtained from a woman aged 25 to 39 with Graves' ophthalmopathy. The specimen was blood. The CDR3 here is CASSYRTGSGELFF. DNA for the CDR3: TGTGCCAGCAGCTACCGGACAGGGAGCGGGGAGCTGTTTTTT.